This T cell receptor (beta chain) derives from a study of breast tumors, draining lymph nodes, adjacent tissues. Axillary draining lymph nodes of breast cancer patients supplied the node samples. This clonotype was seen many times. TCRdb used MiXCR to reprocess the multiplex PCR reads, holding one entry per CDR3 protein. The data hold 200,000 to 300,000 distinct CDR3 sequences, with roughly 30% observed a single time. This CDR3 region has 14 residues. Trimming removed 7 bases at V and 5 bases at J, with 12 bases between. The material sequenced was axillary lymph node tissue. The origin of this receptor is a female donor with breast cancer. Some clones in this sample may be carry-over from other donors' samples. This chain links TRBV12-3 or TRBV12-4 with TRBJ1-6; maybe TRBD1 (5 bases). The chain's CDR3 is CASKGIQDNSPLHF. The CDR3 DNA follows: TGTGCCAGCAAGGGGATACAAGATAATTCACCCCTCCACTTT.